Presented here are 9 T cell receptor beta chains from one specimen sequenced in a study of graft-versus-host responses after intestinal transplantation. Antigens for these TCRs are unknown. TCRdb's copy holds only in-frame clones and misses some; the assay was immunoSEQ multiplex PCR. The sample consists of tens of thousands of clones, approximately 94% of them appearing once. Here the sequenced sample was unstimulated CD4+ T cells sorted from spleen or lymph node cells, taken before transplant. These receptor sequences come from a human donor who was the organ donor for an intestinal transplant.

The CDR3 sequence: CAWAPGRGRETQYF. The CDR3 DNA is TGTGCCTGGGCTCCGGGGAGGGGAAGGGAGACCCAGTACTTC. The chain combines TRBV30 with TRBJ2-5; 7 bases fit TRBD2. This CDR3 is built from 14 residues. From germline, CDR1 is GTSNPN and CDR2 SVGIG (reference sequence). Germline trimming cut 5 bases from V and 5 bases from J; bases unmatched to any gene: 11. The full variable domain, rest sourced from reference TRBV30 and TRBJ2-5, is SQTIHQWPATLVQPVGSPLSLECTVEGTSNPNLYWYRQAAGRGLQLLFYSVGIGQISSEVPQNLSASRPQDRQFILSSKKLLLSDSGFYLCAWAPGRGRETQYFGPGTRLLVL.

The chain is built from TRBV7-9 and TRBJ2-5; tentative D call: TRBD1 (6 bases). In germline, CDR1 is SEHNR, CDR2 FQNEAQ (reference sequence). The V end was cut by 6 bases, the J end by 3 bases, with 11 bases between. The CDR3 is 13 amino acids. The CDR3 sequence is CASSRSGEETQYF. The CDR3 DNA sequence: TGTGCCAGCAGTCGTTCAGGGGAAGAGACCCAGTACTTC.

The rearrangement uses TRBV19 and TRBJ2-7, with TRBD1 matching over 9 bases. After removal of 3 bases from V and 2 bases from J, the junction contained 8 bases not matched to a gene. The CDR3 runs 16 residues. CDR1 and CDR2 (germline): LNHDA, SQIVND (reference sequence). The CDR3 nucleotides are TGTGCCAGTAGTATTTTTGAGGACAGGGGAACCTACGAGCAGTACTTC. Translation: CASSIFEDRGTYEQYF.

The V gene is TRBV29-1, the J gene TRBJ2-2; D unresolved. Looked up from germline, CDR1 is SQVTM and CDR2 is ANQGSEA. CDR3 length equals 12 residues. V was cut by 3 bases and J by 6 bases, with 8 bases left in between. The CDR3 DNA follows: TGCAGCGTTGATTTTAGTCCCGGGGAGCTGTTTTTT. Protein product: CSVDFSPGELFF.

The chain combines TRBV19 with TRBJ1-1; D is perhaps TRBD1 (6 bases). CDR3 size: 14 residues. Germline V lookup: CDR1 LNHDA, CDR2 SQIVND (reference sequence). Trimming pared 2 bases from V and 4 bases from J, leaving 11 bases between. CDR3 sequence reads: CASSITGFGTEAFF. The CDR3 DNA reads TGTGCCAGTAGTATAACAGGGTTCGGCACTGAAGCTTTCTTT.

The chain is built from TRBV6-1 and TRBJ2-7; TRBD1 matches at 7 bases. V was pared by 6 bases and J by 7 bases, with 12 bases of the junction left unmatched. Germline V CDR1 and CDR2: MNHNS, SASEGT. This CDR3 contains 14 residues. CDR3 protein: CASRRDREGYEQYF. DNA for the CDR3: TGTGCCAGCAGGCGTGACAGGGAAGGGTATGAGCAGTACTTC.

The chain recombines TRBV7-9 with TRBJ2-1; 8 bases map to TRBD1. The length of the CDR3 is 16 residues. With 4 bases clipped from V and 0 bases from J, the junction kept 5 bases outside the gene matches. Germline V lookup: CDR1 SEHNR, CDR2 FQNEAQ (reference sequence). CDR3 loop: CASSSRTGSSYNEQFF. The CDR3, as DNA: TGTGCCAGCAGCTCGAGGACAGGGAGCTCCTACAATGAGCAGTTCTTC.

The V call is TRBV30, the J call TRBJ2-1; TRBD2 agrees at 16 bases. CDR1 and CDR2 from the germline V gene are GTSNPN and SVGIG (reference sequence). Losses at the gene ends were 2 bases for V and 6 bases for J; bases not matched to a gene: 13. This CDR3 is built from 19 residues. The CDR3 coding sequence is TGTGCCTGGAGTTCTACCGGGACTAGCGGGGGGGCAGTATTCAATGAGCAGTTCTTC. This gives the protein CAWSSTGTSGGAVFNEQFF.

The chain has TRBV9 and TRBJ2-5; 10 bases line up with TRBD2. CDR1 is SGDLS, CDR2 YYNGEE, per germline. The ends lost 0 bases at V and 11 bases at J; junction bases unmatched: 16. The CDR3 is 17 amino acids. The CDR3 region has the DNA TGTGCCAGCAGCGTAGCTACATCTAGCGGGGGAGCGCCGGTGCAGTACTTC. It translates to CASSVATSSGGAPVQYF.